The T cell receptor beta chain described here comes from a study of shared clonotypes between healthy human individuals. Broader study findings: The generation probabilities recorded for non-shared clonotypes fell below those of clonotypes shared by all four donors.

Assay: immunoSEQ multiplex PCR; the TCRdb copy retains only in-frame clones and omits some. The sample holds 2,100,000 or so clones, roughly 95% seen once. Recent vaccinations or acute infections were absent in the healthy HIV-negative adult donors. Partitioning of CD4+ cells yielded a CD45RA+ naive subset and a CD45RA-negative memory subset. As to this clone: The antigen is undetermined.

Germline trimming cut 10 bases from V and 2 bases from J; bases unmatched to any gene: 9. The length of the CDR3 is 14 residues. CDR1 is MNHNS and CDR2 is SASEGT in the germline V gene. Material: naive CD4+ T cells sorted from blood. Subset noted: CD45RA+ positively selected. This TCR was recovered from a man between 18 and 29 years old in good health. The rearrangement links TRBV6-1 to TRBJ2-7, with 9 bases identical to TRBD1. The CDR3 DNA sequence: TGTGCCACGCATAGGGGACAGGGTCCCTACGAGCAGTACTTC. This encodes CATHRGQGPYEQYF.